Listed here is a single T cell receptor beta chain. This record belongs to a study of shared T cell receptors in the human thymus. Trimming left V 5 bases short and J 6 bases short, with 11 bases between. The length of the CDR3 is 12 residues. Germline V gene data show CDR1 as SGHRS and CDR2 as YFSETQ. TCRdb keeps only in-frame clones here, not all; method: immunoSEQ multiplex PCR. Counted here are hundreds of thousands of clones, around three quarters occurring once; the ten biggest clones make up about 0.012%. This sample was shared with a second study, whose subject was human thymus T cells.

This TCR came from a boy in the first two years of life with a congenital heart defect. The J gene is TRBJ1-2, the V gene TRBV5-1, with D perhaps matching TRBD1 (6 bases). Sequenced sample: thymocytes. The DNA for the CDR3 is TGCGCCAGCAGACGGGGGGCTCATGGCTACACCTTC. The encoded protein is CASRRGAHGYTF.